Included here is one TCR beta chain sequence, with context. The assay was immunoSEQ multiplex PCR, and TCRdb's table has in-frame clones only and misses some. The top ten hold less than 15% of the sample, which has about 140,000 clones, under 95% seen once. Trimming cost V 4 bases and J 6 bases; bases outside gene matches: 10. The CDR3 covers 15 residues. CDR1 and CDR2 (germline): SGHNT, YYREEE (reference sequence). The record originates from a study of control samples from healthy donors and cancer patients. The sequencing input was blood. The J gene is TRBJ2-1, the V gene TRBV5-4; the match to TRBD1 covers 7 bases. The receptor comes from a man aged 40-55 years in good health. The CDR3 sequence: CASSRDSTFGNEQFF. The CDR3 nucleotides read TGTGCCAGCAGCCGGGACAGTACATTCGGCAATGAGCAGTTCTTC.